This T cell receptor beta chain was captured by sequencing in a study of PD-1 blockade in mismatch repair-deficient tumors. This CDR3 has 15 residues. J lost 0 bases, V lost 2 bases, and 0 bases had no gene match. Germline V lookup: CDR1 WNHNN, CDR2 SYGVQD (reference sequence). Concerning this clone: Antigen unknown.

Using immunoSEQ multiplex PCR, the repertoire was profiled, and TCRdb retains in-frame clones only, with some absent. The sample lists about 14,000 clones, 70% to 90% occurring once. Broader study findings: Tumor-resident clones, often absent from pretreatment blood, expanded after pembrolizumab and then contracted.

As to time point: roughly 11-day in vitro stimulation with candidate neoantigen peptide 6. All patients were mismatch repair deficient, assessed by either PCR or immunohistochemistry. TCRs were sequenced from a few patients responding to pembrolizumab. The receptor was isolated from an adult with mismatch repair-deficient cancer. Specimen: cells cultured in vitro, collected from a patient treated with pembrolizumab. The V and J genes are TRBV10-1 and TRBJ2-3, with 9 bases identical to TRBD2. This chain's CDR3 is CASSETSGSTDTQYF. For the CDR3, the DNA is TGCGCCAGCAGTGAGACTAGCGGGAGCACAGATACGCAGTATTTT.